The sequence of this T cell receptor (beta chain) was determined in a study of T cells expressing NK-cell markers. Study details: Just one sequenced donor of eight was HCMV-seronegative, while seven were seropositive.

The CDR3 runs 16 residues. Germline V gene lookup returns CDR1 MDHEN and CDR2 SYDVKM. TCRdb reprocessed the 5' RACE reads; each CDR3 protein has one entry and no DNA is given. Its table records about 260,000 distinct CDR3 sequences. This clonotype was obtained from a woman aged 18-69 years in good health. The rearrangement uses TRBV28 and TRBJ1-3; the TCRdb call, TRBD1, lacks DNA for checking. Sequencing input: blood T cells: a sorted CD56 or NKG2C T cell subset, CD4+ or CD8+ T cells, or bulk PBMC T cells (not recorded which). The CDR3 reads CASSPTGASSGNTIYF.